This is a list of T cell receptor beta chains from one sample in a study of OX40 agonist ivuxolimab in advanced cancers. Assay used: immunoSEQ multiplex PCR; TCRdb lists only in-frame clones, some missing. Of around 40,000 clones listed, approximately 83% are singletons. The material was CD4+ or CD8+ T cells sorted from blood, obtained in a trial of the OX40 agonist ivuxolimab. The receptors were sampled from an adult with an advanced solid tumor such as melanoma, head and neck, liver or kidney cancer. The CDR3 runs from the conserved cysteine through the conserved F or W. D genes are given only for firm matches. Expanded clones get a size class; other rows say once, few or many, or leave the size out.

TRBD1,TRBJ2-7,-,TRBV9,TGTGCCAGCAGCGTAGGGGAGGACAGGGCGTACGAGCAGTACTTC,CASSVGEDRAYEQYF
TRBD1,TRBJ2-1,once,TRBV28,TGTGCCAGCAGTCCCGGGACAGAGAGTTCCTACAATGAGCAGTTCTTC,CASSPGTESSYNEQFF
-,TRBJ1-6,-,TRBV14,TGTGCCAGCAGCCAGGCGACCAACCCGTCCCTCCACTTT,CASSQATNPSLHF
TRBD2,TRBJ2-1,-,TRBV27,TGTGCCAGCAGTTCCCGGGGTAGCGGGGGGGCGAGGGAGCAGTTCTTC,CASSSRGSGGAREQFF
-,TRBJ1-4,-,TRBV7-2,TGTGCCAGCAGCTTATCCCCCCGTGAAAAACTGTTTTTT,CASSLSPREKLFF
TRBD2,TRBJ2-1,-,TRBV5-4,TGTGCCAGCAGCGAACTAGCGGGGGGGCCGTATGAGCAGTTCTTC,CASSELAGGPYEQFF
TRBD2,TRBJ2-1,-,TRBV11-2,TGTGCCAGCAGCCCCCTCCCCCCGGGACTAGCGGGGGGGCGTAATGAGCAGTTCTTC,CASSPLPPGLAGGRNEQFF
TRBD1,TRBJ1-3,-,TRBV28,TGTGCCAGCAGCCCCCCGGGGGACAGGGCAACTGGAAACACCATATATTTT,CASSPPGDRATGNTIYF
TRBD1,TRBJ1-5,-,TRBV10-3,TGTGCCATCAGCGTAGACAGGGAGGGTCAGCCCCAGCATTTT,CAISVDREGQPQHF
TRBD1,TRBJ2-5,-,TRBV23-1,TGCGCCAGCAGCCTAAAGGGACAGGGGAGAGAGACCCAGTACTTC,CASSLKGQGRETQYF
-,TRBJ1-2,-,TRBV27,TGTGCCAGCAGTCTTCTGAAAGGTCCTAACTATGGCTACACCTTC,CASSLLKGPNYGYTF
TRBD1,TRBJ2-3,-,TRBV5-1,TGCGCCGCGAAACCAGGGACAGGGAGCACAGATACGCAGTATTTT,CAAKPGTGSTDTQYF
-,TRBJ2-5,-,TRBV5-8,TGTGCCAGCAGCTTGGGAAATCGGGGGCCCGGGTCCCAGTACTTC,CASSLGNRGPGSQYF
TRBD2,TRBJ2-3,-,TRBV4-1,TGCGCCAGCAGCCACCTACTAGCGGGCACAGATACGCAGTATTTT,CASSHLLAGTDTQYF
TRBD1,TRBJ2-7,few,TRBV2,TGTGCCAGCAGTGGGACAGGGTACGAGCAGTACTTC,CASSGTGYEQYF
TRBD2,TRBJ2-1,-,TRBV29-1,TGCAGCGTCGCGGGACTAGCGGGATACAATGAGCAGTTCTTC,CSVAGLAGYNEQFF
-,TRBJ2-2,-,TRBV6-5,TGTGCCAGCAGTTACTCCGAGAGTAACACCGGGGAGCTGTTTTTT,CASSYSESNTGELFF
-,TRBJ2-7,-,TRBV15,TGTGCCACCAGCAGAGATCCCAGGTACGAGCAGTACTTC,CATSRDPRYEQYF
-,TRBJ1-2,-,TRBV7-9,TGTGCCAGCAGCTTAACCCTGGCAGGTTATGGCTACACCTTC,CASSLTLAGYGYTF
TRBD2,TRBJ2-3,few,TRBV18,TGTGCCAGCCAGCGGGGGAACACTCTAGGAGATACGCAGTATTTT,CASQRGNTLGDTQYF
TRBD2,TRBJ2-3,few,TRBV19,TGTGCCAGTAGCCCGACTAGCGGGAGAGATACGCAGTATTTT,CASSPTSGRDTQYF
TRBD1,TRBJ1-4,once,TRBV19,TGTGCCAGTAGTATAGGACAGGGTGGTAAAAAACTGTTTTTT,CASSIGQGGKKLFF
-,TRBJ1-6,once,TRBV5-1,TGCGCCAGCAGCCGAAATTCAGAGAATTCACCCCTCCACTTT,CASSRNSENSPLHF
-,TRBJ2-5,few,TRBV7-2,TGTGCCAGCAGATTAGGAGGCGGGACGGGCAAGACCCAGTACTTC,CASRLGGGTGKTQYF
-,TRBJ2-3,-,TRBV10-2,TGCGCCTCGGGGGAGGCAGATACGCAGTATTTT,CASGEADTQYF
TRBD2,TRBJ2-3,-,TRBV7-9,TGTGCCAGCAGCCGAGGACTAGCGGACCGCACAGATACGCAGTATTTT,CASSRGLADRTDTQYF
TRBD1,TRBJ1-5,-,TRBV6-1,TGTGCCAGCAGTGAACGAGGGGGCCGCGGCAATCAGCCCCAGCATTTT,CASSERGGRGNQPQHF
-,TRBJ1-4,-,TRBV28,TGTGCCAGCAGTTATATGTCAGGTCCACTGTTTTTT,CASSYMSGPLFF
-,TRBJ2-7,-,TRBV27,TGTGCCAGCAGTTATCGAGTTGCCAGCACCAAAGGGCTAAAGCAGTACTTC,CASSYRVASTKGLKQYF
TRBD1,TRBJ1-1,-,TRBV30,TGTGCCTGGAGTCACAGGGGGGGAGGTTGGAGCACTGAAGCTTTCTTT,CAWSHRGGGWSTEAFF
-,TRBJ2-6,-,TRBV19,TGTGCCAGTAGTATCGACAGCTACTCTGGGGCCAACGTCCTGACTTTC,CASSIDSYSGANVLTF
TRBD2,TRBJ2-1,-,TRBV4-1,TGCGCCAGCAGCCACGCTAGCGGGAGAAAGAGTGTCGGGAGTGAGCAGTTCTTC,CASSHASGRKSVGSEQFF
-,TRBJ1-3,-,TRBV18,TGTGCCAGCTCACCAAAGGGGGACACCATATATTTT,CASSPKGDTIYF
TRBD1,TRBJ1-1,-,TRBV12-5,TGTGCTAGTGGGGGACAGGGGCGAACTGAAGCTTTCTTT,CASGGQGRTEAFF
-,TRBJ2-1,-,TRBV18,TGTGCCAGCTCACCAAACCCAGACAGCTACAATGAGCAGTTCTTC,CASSPNPDSYNEQFF
TRBD2,TRBJ2-7,-,TRBV6-6,TGTGCCAGCAGTTCCCCCGGACTAGCGGGTTCCTACGAGCAGTACTTC,CASSSPGLAGSYEQYF
TRBD1,TRBJ2-7,few,TRBV5-5,TGTGCCAGCAACCCAGGACAGGGCATAACCTACGAGCAGTACTTC,CASNPGQGITYEQYF